The 5 T cell receptor beta chains below all came from one sample that was sequenced in a study of glioma-infiltrating T cells. Using RNA template, CDR3s of TCR alpha and beta were amplified with iRepertoire arm-PCR. MiXCR was run by TCRdb on the multiplex PCR reads, yielding one entry per CDR3 protein. This table has roughly 200,000 distinct CDR3 sequences, roughly 32% appearing once. Material: glioma tissue, nonneoplastic brain tissue, or PBMCs (not recorded which). The receptors here all came from a human donor with low-grade glioma or glioblastoma, undergoing nonglioma brain surgery, or in good health (not recorded which).

Ten or more counts support this clonotype. The chain links TRBV12-3 or TRBV12-4 to TRBJ1-2, with a weak D call TRBD1 (6 bases). There are 14 residues in the CDR3. V lost 6 bases and J 5 bases, leaving 16 bases between the germline ends. CDR3 DNA: TGTGCCAGCAGAACGACAGGATGGGGATATGGCTACACCTTC. Its protein product is CASRTTGWGYGYTF.

In this sample, this clonotype is medium-sized (0.01 to 0.1%). The V gene is TRBV27, the J gene TRBJ2-7, with TRBD1 matching over 11 bases. Germline V gene data show CDR1 as MNHEY and CDR2 as SMNVEV (reference sequence). The junction had 1 base not matched to a gene; V was cut back by 3 bases and J by 3 bases. The length of the CDR3 is 14 residues. The chain's CDR3 is CASSLGQGGYEQYF. The CDR3 DNA sequence: TGTGCCAGCAGTTTGGGACAGGGGGGCTACGAGCAGTACTTC.

The count of this clonotype is one. Just one base apart from a much larger clone, this may be a read error. This chain uses TRBV11-3 with TRBJ1-5; D is possibly TRBD1 (5 bases). CDR1 SGHNT and CDR2 YENEEA come from the germline V gene. The CDR3 has 16 amino acids. The CDR3: CASSLEAGSLNKPQHF. The CDR3, as DNA: TGTGCCAGCAGCTTAGAGGCAGGGTCACTCAATAAGCCCCAGCATTTT.

This clonotype has at least ten counts. The V and J genes are TRBV7-3 and TRBJ1-1; weak D call: TRBD1 (6 bases). This CDR3 comprises 14 residues. From germline, CDR1 is SGHTA and CDR2 FQGTGA. Trimming took off 4 bases at V and 1 base at J, with 10 bases between the two ends. CDR3 in amino acids: CASSSQGGNTEAFF. The CDR3 DNA follows: TGTGCCAGCAGCTCCCAAGGGGGGAACACTGAAGCTTTCTTT.

This clonotype turned up a few times. The chain employs TRBV5-1 and TRBJ2-6; D perhaps matches TRBD2 (5 bases). The V end was cut by 2 bases, the J end by 2 bases, with 14 bases between. The CDR3 spans 17 residues. The V gene's germline CDR1 is SGHRS and CDR2 YFSETQ. The chain's CDR3 is CASSFLGSLTGANVLTF. DNA for the CDR3: TGCGCCAGCAGCTTTTTAGGGAGCCTAACTGGGGCCAACGTCCTGACTTTC.